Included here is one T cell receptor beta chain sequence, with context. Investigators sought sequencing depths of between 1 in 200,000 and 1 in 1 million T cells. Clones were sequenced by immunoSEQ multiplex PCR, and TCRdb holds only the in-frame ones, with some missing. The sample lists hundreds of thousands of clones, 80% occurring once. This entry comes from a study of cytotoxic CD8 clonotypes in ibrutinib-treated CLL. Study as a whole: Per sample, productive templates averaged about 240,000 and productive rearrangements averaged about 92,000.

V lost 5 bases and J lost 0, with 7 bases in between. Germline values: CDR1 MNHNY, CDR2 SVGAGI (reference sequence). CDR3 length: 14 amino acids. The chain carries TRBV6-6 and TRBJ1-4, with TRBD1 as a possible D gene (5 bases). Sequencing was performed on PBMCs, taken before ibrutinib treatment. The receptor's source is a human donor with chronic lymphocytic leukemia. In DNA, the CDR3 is TGTGCCAGCAGTCGACAGCCAACTAATGAAAAACTGTTTTTT. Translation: CASSRQPTNEKLFF.